The rows below give T cell receptor beta chains drawn from one sample of a study of graft-versus-host responses after intestinal transplantation. This table comes from immunoSEQ multiplex PCR, and its TCRdb copy is limited to in-frame clones, with some not included. This table holds approximately 20,000 clones, 40% to 50% found once. This material consisted of alloreactive CD8+ T cells from a mixed lymphocyte reaction culture, taken before intestinal transplant. The receptors were sampled from a human patient who received an intestinal transplant. Each CDR3 is given with its conserved first and last residue. The D gene is left open where the match is weak. Not all rows give a size; the values are once, few, many and, for expanded clones, a class.

v_call: TRBV6-5; j_call: TRBJ1-1; d_call: -; clone_size: -; cdr3_length: 15; cdr3_aa: CASSYKPRGYTEAFF; cdr3_nt: TGTGCCAGCAGTTACAAACCTAGGGGTTACACTGAAGCTTTCTTT
v_call: TRBV15; j_call: TRBJ2-1; d_call: -; clone_size: few; cdr3_length: 13; cdr3_aa: CATSILRKNEQFF; cdr3_nt: TGTGCCACCAGCATTTTAAGGAAGAATGAGCAGTTCTTC
v_call: TRBV12-5; j_call: TRBJ2-7; d_call: -; clone_size: medium-sized; cdr3_length: 15; cdr3_aa: CASGLRGGLSYEQYF; cdr3_nt: TGTGCTAGTGGTTTGAGGGGCGGTTTGTCCTACGAGCAGTACTTC
v_call: TRBV13; j_call: TRBJ2-1; d_call: -; clone_size: -; cdr3_length: 16; cdr3_aa: CASSLGVGGRDNEQFF; cdr3_nt: TGTGCCAGCAGCTTAGGAGTCGGGGGAAGGGACAATGAGCAGTTCTTC
v_call: TRBV11-2; j_call: TRBJ1-4; d_call: -; clone_size: -; cdr3_length: 13; cdr3_aa: CASSLASGEKLFF; cdr3_nt: TGTGCCAGCAGCTTGGCCTCCGGGGAAAAACTGTTTTTT
v_call: TRBV28; j_call: TRBJ1-2; d_call: -; clone_size: -; cdr3_length: 12; cdr3_aa: CASSLRLGGYTF; cdr3_nt: TGTGCCAGCAGTTTAAGACTGGGAGGCTACACCTTC
v_call: TRBV4-2; j_call: TRBJ1-1; d_call: TRBD1; clone_size: -; cdr3_length: 15; cdr3_aa: CASSQPDRGRPEAFF; cdr3_nt: TGTGCCAGCAGCCAACCCGACAGGGGAAGGCCTGAAGCTTTCTTT
v_call: TRBV6-6; j_call: TRBJ2-7; d_call: TRBD1; clone_size: -; cdr3_length: 15; cdr3_aa: CASSYRDRPTYEQYF; cdr3_nt: TGTGCCAGCAGTTACCGGGACAGACCCACCTACGAGCAGTACTTC
v_call: TRBV30; j_call: TRBJ2-7; d_call: -; clone_size: -; cdr3_length: 14; cdr3_aa: CAWSARRYGYEQYF; cdr3_nt: TGTGCCTGGAGTGCGAGGCGTTATGGCTACGAGCAGTACTTC
v_call: TRBV29-1; j_call: TRBJ2-4; d_call: TRBD2; clone_size: few; cdr3_length: 14; cdr3_aa: CSVATQGGSNIQYF; cdr3_nt: TGCAGCGTTGCGACTCAGGGAGGGAGTAACATTCAGTACTTC
v_call: TRBV7-9; j_call: TRBJ1-2; d_call: TRBD1; clone_size: -; cdr3_length: 16; cdr3_aa: CASSFSDRGLPYGYTF; cdr3_nt: TGTGCCAGCAGCTTTAGTGACAGGGGGCTCCCCTATGGCTACACCTTC
v_call: TRBV30; j_call: TRBJ2-2; d_call: -; clone_size: -; cdr3_length: 14; cdr3_aa: CAWSTFPNTGELFF; cdr3_nt: TGTGCCTGGAGTACTTTCCCGAACACCGGGGAGCTGTTTTTT
v_call: TRBV15; j_call: TRBJ1-1; d_call: -; clone_size: -; cdr3_length: 13; cdr3_aa: CATSSLGNTEAFF; cdr3_nt: TGTGCCACCAGCAGCTTAGGGAACACTGAAGCTTTCTTT
v_call: TRBV28; j_call: TRBJ1-5; d_call: TRBD1; clone_size: -; cdr3_length: 17; cdr3_aa: CASSLGTGVLSNQPQHF; cdr3_nt: TGTGCCAGCAGTTTAGGTACAGGGGTCCTTAGCAATCAGCCCCAGCATTTT
v_call: TRBV5-4; j_call: TRBJ1-3; d_call: -; clone_size: -; cdr3_length: 13; cdr3_aa: CASSFRGGNTIYF; cdr3_nt: TGTGCCAGCAGCTTCAGGGGTGGAAACACCATATATTTT
v_call: TRBV11-2; j_call: TRBJ1-1; d_call: -; clone_size: -; cdr3_length: 14; cdr3_aa: CASSLRGQLTEAFF; cdr3_nt: TGTGCCAGCAGCCTAAGGGGACAATTAACTGAAGCTTTCTTT
v_call: TRBV5-1; j_call: TRBJ1-2; d_call: -; clone_size: -; cdr3_length: 13; cdr3_aa: CASSLGPGSGYTF; cdr3_nt: TGCGCCAGCAGCTTGGGTCCGGGGAGTGGCTACACCTTC
v_call: TRBV5-5; j_call: TRBJ2-1; d_call: -; clone_size: once; cdr3_length: 12; cdr3_aa: CASSRLIDEQFF; cdr3_nt: TGTGCCAGCAGCCGTCTTATCGATGAGCAGTTCTTC
v_call: TRBV25-1; j_call: TRBJ2-2; d_call: -; clone_size: few; cdr3_length: 10; cdr3_aa: CASWGGELFF; cdr3_nt: TGTGCCAGCTGGGGCGGGGAGCTGTTTTTT
v_call: TRBV7-6; j_call: TRBJ2-7; d_call: -; clone_size: -; cdr3_length: 14; cdr3_aa: CASSLGDGPYEQYF; cdr3_nt: TGTGCCAGCAGCTTAGGGGACGGACCCTACGAGCAGTACTTC
v_call: TRBV6-6; j_call: TRBJ2-3; d_call: TRBD2; clone_size: few; cdr3_length: 15; cdr3_aa: CASSWTSGGGSTQYF; cdr3_nt: TGTGCCAGCAGCTGGACTAGTGGCGGAGGGAGTACGCAGTATTTT
v_call: TRBV28; j_call: TRBJ1-2; d_call: -; clone_size: medium-sized; cdr3_length: 14; cdr3_aa: CASSQGGLTGGYTF; cdr3_nt: TGTGCCAGCAGTCAAGGAGGGCTGACCGGTGGCTACACCTTC
v_call: TRBV6-6; j_call: TRBJ2-7; d_call: -; clone_size: medium-sized; cdr3_length: 13; cdr3_aa: CASRRASSYEQYF; cdr3_nt: TGTGCCAGCCGCCGGGCCAGCAGCTACGAGCAGTACTTC
v_call: TRBV9; j_call: TRBJ2-7; d_call: -; clone_size: once; cdr3_length: 12; cdr3_aa: CASSVDRDEQYF; cdr3_nt: TGTGCCAGCAGCGTAGATAGGGACGAGCAGTACTTC
v_call: TRBV28; j_call: TRBJ1-1; d_call: -; clone_size: -; cdr3_length: 14; cdr3_aa: CASSLSHPQGEAFF; cdr3_nt: TGTGCCAGCAGTTTATCCCACCCTCAGGGCGAAGCTTTCTTT
v_call: TRBV18; j_call: TRBJ1-2; d_call: -; clone_size: -; cdr3_length: 12; cdr3_aa: CASAQGLYGYTF; cdr3_nt: TGTGCCAGCGCTCAGGGTCTTTATGGCTACACCTTC
v_call: TRBV7-2; j_call: TRBJ2-5; d_call: -; clone_size: many; cdr3_length: 12; cdr3_aa: CASSLMKETQYF; cdr3_nt: TGTGCCAGCAGCTTAATGAAAGAGACCCAGTACTTC
v_call: TRBV6-1; j_call: TRBJ2-1; d_call: -; clone_size: -; cdr3_length: 15; cdr3_aa: CASRLGRGTYNEQFF; cdr3_nt: TGTGCCAGCAGACTGGGCAGGGGCACCTACAATGAGCAGTTCTTC